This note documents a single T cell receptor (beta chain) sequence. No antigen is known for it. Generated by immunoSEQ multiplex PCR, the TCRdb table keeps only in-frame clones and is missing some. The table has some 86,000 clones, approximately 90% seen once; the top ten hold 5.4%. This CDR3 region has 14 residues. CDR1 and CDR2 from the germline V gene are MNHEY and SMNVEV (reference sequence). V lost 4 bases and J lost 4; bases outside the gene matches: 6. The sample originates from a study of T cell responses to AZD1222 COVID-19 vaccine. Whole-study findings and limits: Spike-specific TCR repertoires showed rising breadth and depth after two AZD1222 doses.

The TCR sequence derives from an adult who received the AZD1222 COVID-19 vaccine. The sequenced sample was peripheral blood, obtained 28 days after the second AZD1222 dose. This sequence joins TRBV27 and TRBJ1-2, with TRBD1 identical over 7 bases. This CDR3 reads CASSSRDRPYGYTF. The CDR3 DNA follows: TGTGCCAGCAGTTCCCGGGACAGACCCTATGGCTACACCTTC.